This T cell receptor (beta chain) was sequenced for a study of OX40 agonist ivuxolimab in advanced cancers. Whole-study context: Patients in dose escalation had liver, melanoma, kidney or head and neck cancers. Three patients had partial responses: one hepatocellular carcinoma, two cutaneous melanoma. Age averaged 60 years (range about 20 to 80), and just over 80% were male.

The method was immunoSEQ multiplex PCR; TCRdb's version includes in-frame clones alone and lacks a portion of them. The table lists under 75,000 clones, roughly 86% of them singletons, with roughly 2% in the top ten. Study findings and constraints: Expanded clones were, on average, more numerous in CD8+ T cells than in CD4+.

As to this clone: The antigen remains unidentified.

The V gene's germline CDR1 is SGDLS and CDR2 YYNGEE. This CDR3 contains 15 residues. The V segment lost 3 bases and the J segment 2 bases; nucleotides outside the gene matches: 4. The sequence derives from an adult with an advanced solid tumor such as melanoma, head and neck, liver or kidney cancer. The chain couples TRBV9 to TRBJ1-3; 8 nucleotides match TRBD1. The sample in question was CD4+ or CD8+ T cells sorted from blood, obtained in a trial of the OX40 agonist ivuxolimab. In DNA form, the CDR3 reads TGTGCCAGCAGCGCAGGGGGCGCACCTGGAAACACCATATATTTT. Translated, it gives CASSAGGAPGNTIYF. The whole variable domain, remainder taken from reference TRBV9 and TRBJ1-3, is DSGVTQTPKHLITATGQRVTLRCSPRSGDLSVYWYQQSLDQGLQFLIQYYNGEERAKGNILERFSAQQFPDLHSELNLSSLELGDSALYFCASSAGGAPGNTIYFGEGSWLTVV.